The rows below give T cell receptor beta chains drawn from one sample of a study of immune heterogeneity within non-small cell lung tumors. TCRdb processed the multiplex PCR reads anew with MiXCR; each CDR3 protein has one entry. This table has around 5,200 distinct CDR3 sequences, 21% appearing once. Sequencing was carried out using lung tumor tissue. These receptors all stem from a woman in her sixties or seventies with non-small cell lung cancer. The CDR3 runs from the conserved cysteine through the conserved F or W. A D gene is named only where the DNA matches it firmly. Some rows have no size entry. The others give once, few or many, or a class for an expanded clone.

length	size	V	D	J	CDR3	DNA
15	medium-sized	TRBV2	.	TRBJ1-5	CASSEDQVGGQPQHF	TGTGCCAGCAGTGAAGACCAGGTCGGGGGTCAGCCCCAGCATTTT
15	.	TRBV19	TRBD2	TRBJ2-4	CASSIESGGKNIQYF	TGTGCCAGTAGTATCGAGAGCGGGGGCAAAAACATTCAGTACTTC
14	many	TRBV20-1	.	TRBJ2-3	CSARESQGTDTQYF	TGCAGTGCTAGAGAATCGCAGGGGACAGATACGCAGTATTTT
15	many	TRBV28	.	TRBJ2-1	CASSLPRGAENEQFF	TGTGCCAGCAGTTTACCCAGGGGGGCGGAAAATGAGCAGTTCTTC
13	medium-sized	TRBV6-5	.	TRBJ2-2	CASSLEDGGELFF	TGTGCCAGCAGTTTGGAGGATGGCGGGGAGCTGTTTTTT
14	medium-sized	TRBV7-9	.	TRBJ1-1	CASSPIQGGTEAFF	TGTGCCAGCAGCCCAATACAGGGTGGCACTGAAGCTTTCTTT
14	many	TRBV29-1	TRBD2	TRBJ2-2	CSVRTSGNTGELFF	TGCAGCGTCCGGACTAGCGGGAACACCGGGGAGCTGTTTTTT
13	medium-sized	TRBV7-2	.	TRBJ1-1	CASSLALNTEAFF	TGTGCCAGCAGCTTAGCACTGAACACTGAAGCTTTCTTT
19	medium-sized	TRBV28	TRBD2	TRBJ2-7	CASSLSSESGLAVFYEQYF	TGTGCCAGCAGTTTATCCAGTGAATCCGGACTAGCGGTATTCTACGAGCAGTACTTC
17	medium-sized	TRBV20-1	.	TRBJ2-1	CSARDSTGSIPYNEQFF	TGCAGTGCTAGAGATAGTACCGGGAGTATACCCTACAATGAGCAGTTCTTC
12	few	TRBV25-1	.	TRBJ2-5	CASSSTWETQYF	TGTGCCAGCAGTTCCACCTGGGAGACCCAGTACTTC
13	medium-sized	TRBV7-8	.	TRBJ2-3	CASSPPVGDTQYF	TGTGCCAGCAGCCCACCGGTGGGAGATACGCAGTATTTT
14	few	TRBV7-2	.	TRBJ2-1	CASSLAQAFGEQLF	TGTGCCAGCAGCTTAGCGCAGGCTTTCGGTGAGCAGCTCTTC